This is a list of T cell receptor beta chains from one sample in a study of CD8 T cells in Susac syndrome. Using its own MiXCR run on the immunoSEQ multiplex PCR reads, TCRdb lists one record per CDR3 protein. The data contain a few hundred thousand distinct CDR3 sequences, about 96% of them seen just once; the ten biggest clones take up less than 0.095%. Source material: CD4+ T cells from PBMCs. These TCRs come from a human donor with multiple sclerosis. Each CDR3 is given with its conserved first and last residue. A D gene is named only where the DNA matches it firmly. The size entry is marked missing in some rows and otherwise reads once, few, many or a size class.

TRBJ2-5 NA NA TRBV20-1 CSARTGWSETQYF TGCAGTGCTAGGACCGGGTGGTCGGAGACCCAGTACTTC
TRBJ1-6 NA NA TRBV9 CASSVEYGSPLHF TGTGCCAGCAGCGTAGAATACGGTTCACCCCTCCACTTT
TRBJ2-3 NA NA TRBV4-2 CASSQDRGTWLRTDTQYF TGTGCCAGCAGCCAAGATCGCGGGACCTGGCTGAGGACAGATACGCAGTATTTT
TRBJ2-4 NA NA TRBV20-1 CSVWDHKNIQYF TGCAGTGTATGGGACCACAAAAACATTCAGTACTTC
TRBJ2-4 few NA TRBV6-1 CASSRDLAKNIQYF TGTGCCAGCAGTCGGGACCTAGCCAAAAACATTCAGTACTTC
TRBJ2-7 NA NA TRBV3-1 CASSQDGGAIIYEQYF TGTGCCAGCAGCCAAGATGGAGGTGCGATTATCTACGAGCAGTACTTC
TRBJ2-4 NA NA TRBV13 CASSLRGGGIQYF TGTGCCAGCAGCTTAAGGGGGGGAGGCATTCAGTACTTC
TRBJ1-5 NA NA TRBV30 CAWSYSNNQPQHF TGTGCCTGGAGTTATAGCAACAATCAGCCCCAGCATTTT
TRBJ2-7 NA NA TRBV23-1 CASSQNQGEADEQYF TGCGCCAGCAGTCAGAACCAGGGGGAGGCCGACGAGCAGTACTTC
TRBJ1-5 NA NA TRBV6-1 CASSVAGLDQPQHF TGTGCCAGCAGTGTAGCGGGGCTGGATCAGCCCCAGCATTTT
TRBJ2-1 NA NA TRBV20-1 CSALATGQPPTGGVNEQFF TGCAGTGCTCTCGCAACGGGACAGCCTCCTACGGGAGGGGTAAATGAGCAGTTCTTC
TRBJ2-3 NA TRBD1 TRBV5-1 CASSTGTGGTDTQYF TGCGCCAGCAGCACCGGGACAGGGGGCACAGATACGCAGTATTTT
TRBJ1-6 NA NA TRBV12-5 CASGSGFNSPLHF TGTGCTAGTGGTTCCGGGTTTAATTCACCCCTCCACTTT
TRBJ2-3 NA NA TRBV20-1 CSAGISLATQYF TGCAGTGCTGGGATTAGTCTGGCGACGCAGTATTTT
TRBJ1-1 NA NA TRBV3-1 CASSQDVRRNAATEAFF TGTGCCAGCAGCCAAGACGTGCGACGGAACGCAGCCACTGAAGCTTTCTTT
TRBJ1-6 NA NA TRBV25-1 CASSDAGRYNSPLHF TGTGCCAGCAGTGATGCAGGGAGATATAATTCACCCCTCCACTTT
TRBJ2-7 NA TRBD1 TRBV15 CATSRDLGQGSYEQYF TGTGCCACCAGCAGAGATTTGGGACAGGGGTCCTACGAGCAGTACTTC
TRBJ1-2 NA TRBD1 TRBV5-1 CASSPNPGQGRDFYGYTF TGCGCCAGCAGCCCGAACCCCGGACAGGGGAGGGATTTTTATGGCTACACCTTC
TRBJ2-5 once TRBD1 TRBV6-5 CASTADRRETQYF TGTGCCAGCACGGCGGACAGGCGAGAGACCCAGTACTTC
TRBJ2-6 NA NA TRBV3-1 CASSLLGAGANVLTF TGTGCCAGCAGCCTTCTGGGGGCTGGGGCCAACGTCCTGACTTTC
TRBJ1-1 once NA TRBV7-2 CASSPRGAMNTEAFF TGTGCCAGCAGCCCCCGGGGAGCCATGAACACTGAAGCTTTCTTT
TRBJ2-7 NA NA TRBV7-2 CASSLTSSRLLYEQYF TGTGCCAGCAGCTTAACATCGTCGCGTTTGCTCTACGAGCAGTACTTC
TRBJ1-1 NA NA TRBV29-1 CSVDKGQNTEAFF TGCAGCGTAGACAAAGGACAGAACACTGAAGCTTTCTTT
TRBJ2-1 NA NA TRBV7-9 CASRGSSYNEQFF TGTGCCAGCCGGGGATCCTCCTACAATGAGCAGTTCTTC
TRBJ2-7 NA TRBD1 TRBV7-3 CASSLNSDRVEKYF TGTGCCAGCAGCTTAAATTCTGACAGGGTGGAAAAGTACTTC
TRBJ2-1 once TRBD2 TRBV20-1 CSASMTSGGGNEQFF TGCAGTGCTAGCATGACTAGCGGGGGGGGAAATGAGCAGTTCTTC
TRBJ2-7 few NA TRBV18 CASSPDSSYEQYF TGTGCCAGCTCACCTGACAGCTCCTACGAGCAGTACTTC
TRBJ2-7 once NA TRBV5-6 CASSLQGRYEQYF TGTGCCAGCAGCTTGCAGGGGCGGTACGAGCAGTACTTC
TRBJ2-5 NA NA TRBV30 CAQGAEETQYF TGTGCCCAAGGGGCAGAAGAGACCCAGTACTTC
TRBJ2-1 NA NA TRBV29-1 CSGTRPGYNEQFF TGCAGCGGGACCCGTCCCGGGTATAATGAGCAGTTCTTC
TRBJ1-2 NA TRBD1 TRBV10-3 CAISEDRGYGYTF TGTGCCATCAGTGAGGACAGGGGCTATGGCTACACCTTC
TRBJ2-7 once NA TRBV19 CASKYRAQAYEQYF TGTGCCAGCAAGTACAGGGCCCAAGCCTACGAGCAGTACTTC
TRBJ2-5 NA NA TRBV2 CASRARETQYF TGTGCCAGCAGGGCCCGAGAGACCCAGTACTTC
TRBJ2-2 NA TRBD2 TRBV23-1 CALRREEGAGELFF TGCGCCCTTAGACGGGAGGAAGGGGCCGGGGAGCTGTTTTTT
TRBJ2-7 NA NA TRBV9 CASSAGRGYEQYF TGTGCCAGCAGCGCCGGACGGGGCTACGAGCAGTACTTC
TRBJ1-2 few TRBD1 TRBV12-3/TRBV12-4 CASSLGQSNYGYTF TGTGCCAGCAGTCTGGGACAGAGTAACTATGGCTACACCTTC
TRBJ2-7 NA TRBD1 TRBV9 CASSVNRGNDEQYF TGTGCCAGCAGCGTAAACAGGGGGAATGACGAGCAGTACTTC
TRBJ2-1 NA TRBD1 TRBV30 CASGQGNNEQFF TGTGCCTCAGGACAGGGAAACAATGAGCAGTTCTTC
TRBJ1-5 NA NA TRBV12-5 CASGSRASQPQHF TGTGCTAGTGGTTCCAGGGCCAGTCAGCCCCAGCATTTT
TRBJ1-1 NA NA TRBV27 CASSFGREGTEAFF TGTGCCAGCAGTTTCGGCAGGGAGGGCACTGAAGCTTTCTTT
TRBJ2-1 NA TRBD2 TRBV9 CASSAKLANEQFF TGTGCCAGCAGCGCCAAACTAGCGAATGAGCAGTTCTTC
TRBJ1-2 NA NA TRBV4-2 CASSQSNYGYTF TGTGCCAGCAGCCAATCTAACTATGGCTACACCTTC
TRBJ2-3 NA NA TRBV12-3/TRBV12-4 CASSDPGTSTDTQYF TGTGCCAGCAGTGATCCCGGGACTAGCACAGATACGCAGTATTTT
TRBJ1-4 NA NA TRBV11-2 CASSLEGRGGNEKLFF TGTGCCAGCAGCTTAGAGGGCAGGGGAGGTAATGAAAAACTGTTTTTT
TRBJ2-7 NA NA TRBV15 CATSRPQGGDYEQYF TGTGCCACCAGCAGACCTCAGGGGGGGGACTACGAGCAGTACTTC